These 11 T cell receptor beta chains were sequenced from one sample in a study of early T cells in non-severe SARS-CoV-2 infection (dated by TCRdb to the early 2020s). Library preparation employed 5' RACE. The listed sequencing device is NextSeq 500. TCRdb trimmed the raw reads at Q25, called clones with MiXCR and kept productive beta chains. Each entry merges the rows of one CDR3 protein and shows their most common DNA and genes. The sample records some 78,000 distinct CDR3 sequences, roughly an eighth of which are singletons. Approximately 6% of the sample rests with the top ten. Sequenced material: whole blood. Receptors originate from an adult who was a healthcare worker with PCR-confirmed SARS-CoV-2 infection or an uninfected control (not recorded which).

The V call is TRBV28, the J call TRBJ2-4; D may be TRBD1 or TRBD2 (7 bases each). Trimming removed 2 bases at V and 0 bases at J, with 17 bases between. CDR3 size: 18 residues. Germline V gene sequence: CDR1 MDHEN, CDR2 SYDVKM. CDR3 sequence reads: CASSLGRGPVAAKNIQYF. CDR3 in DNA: TGTGCCAGCAGTTTAGGGAGGGGGCCAGTAGCAGCCAAAAACATTCAGTACTTC. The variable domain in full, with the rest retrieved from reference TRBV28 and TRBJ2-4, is DVKVTQSSRYLVKRTGEKVFLECVQDMDHENMFWYRQDPGLGLRLIYFSYDVKMKEKGDIPEGYSVSREKKERFSLILESASTNQTSMYLCASSLGRGPVAAKNIQYFGAGTRLSVL.

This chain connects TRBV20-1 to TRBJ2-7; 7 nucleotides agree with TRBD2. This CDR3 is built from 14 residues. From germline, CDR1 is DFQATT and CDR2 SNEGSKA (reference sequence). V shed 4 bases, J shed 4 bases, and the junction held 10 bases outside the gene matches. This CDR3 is CSATTSRERYEQYF. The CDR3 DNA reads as TGCAGTGCTACGACCTCGCGGGAGAGGTACGAGCAGTACTTC.

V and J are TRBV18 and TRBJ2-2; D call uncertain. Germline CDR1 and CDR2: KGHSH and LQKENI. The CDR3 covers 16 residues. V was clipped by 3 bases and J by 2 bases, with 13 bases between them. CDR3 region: CASSPMSRKNTGELFF. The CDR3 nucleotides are TGTGCCAGCTCACCTATGTCAAGAAAAAACACCGGGGAGCTGTTTTTT. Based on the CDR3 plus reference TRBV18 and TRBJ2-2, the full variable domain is NAGVMQNPRHLVRRRGQEARLRCSPMKGHSHVYWYRQLPEEGLKFMVYLQKENIIDESGMPKERFSAEFPKEGPSILRIQQVVRGDSAAYFCASSPMSRKNTGELFFGEGSRLTVL.

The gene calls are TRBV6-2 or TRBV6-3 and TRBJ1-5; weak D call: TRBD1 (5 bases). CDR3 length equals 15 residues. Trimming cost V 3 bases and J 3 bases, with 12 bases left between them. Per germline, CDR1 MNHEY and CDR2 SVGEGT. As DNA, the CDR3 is TGTGCCAGCAGTTATTTACGGGGCCCCAATCAGCCCCAGCATTTT. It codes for CASSYLRGPNQPQHF.

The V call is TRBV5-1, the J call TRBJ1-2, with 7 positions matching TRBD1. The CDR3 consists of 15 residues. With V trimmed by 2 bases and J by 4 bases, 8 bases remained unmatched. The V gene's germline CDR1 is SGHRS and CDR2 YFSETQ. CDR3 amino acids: CASSLRPTGTYGYTF. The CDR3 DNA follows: TGCGCCAGCAGCTTAAGACCGACAGGGACCTATGGCTACACCTTC. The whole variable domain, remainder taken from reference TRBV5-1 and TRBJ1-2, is KAGVTQTPRYLIKTRGQQVTLSCSPISGHRSVSWYQQTPGQGLQFLFEYFSETQRNKGNFPGRFSGRQFSNSRSEMNVSTLELGDSALYLCASSLRPTGTYGYTFGSGTRLTVV.

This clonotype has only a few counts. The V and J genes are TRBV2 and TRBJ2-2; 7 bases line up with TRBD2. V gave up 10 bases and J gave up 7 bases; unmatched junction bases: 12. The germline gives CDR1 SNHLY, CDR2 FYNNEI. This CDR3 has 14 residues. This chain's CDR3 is CATGRLASVGELFF. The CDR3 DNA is TGTGCCACCGGAAGACTAGCTAGCGTCGGGGAGCTGTTTTTT.

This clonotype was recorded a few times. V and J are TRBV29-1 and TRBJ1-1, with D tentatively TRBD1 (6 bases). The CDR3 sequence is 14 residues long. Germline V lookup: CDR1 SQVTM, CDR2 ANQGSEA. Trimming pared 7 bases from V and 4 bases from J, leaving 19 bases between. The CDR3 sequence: CSASLVGGGTEAFF. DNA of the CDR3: TGCAGCGCCTCCCTTGTGGGGGGCGGCACTGAAGCTTTCTTT.

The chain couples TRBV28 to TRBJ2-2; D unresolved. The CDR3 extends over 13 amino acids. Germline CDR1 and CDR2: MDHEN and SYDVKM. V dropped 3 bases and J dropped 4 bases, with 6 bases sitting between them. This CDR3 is CASSFDTTGELFF. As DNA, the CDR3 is TGTGCCAGCAGTTTCGATACCACCGGGGAGCTGTTTTTT.

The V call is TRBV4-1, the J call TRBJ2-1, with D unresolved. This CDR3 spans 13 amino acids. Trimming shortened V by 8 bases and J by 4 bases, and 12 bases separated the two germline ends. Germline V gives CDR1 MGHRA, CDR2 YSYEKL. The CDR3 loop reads CASRSADYNEQFF. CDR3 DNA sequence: TGCGCCAGCCGTTCGGCGGATTACAATGAGCAGTTCTTC.

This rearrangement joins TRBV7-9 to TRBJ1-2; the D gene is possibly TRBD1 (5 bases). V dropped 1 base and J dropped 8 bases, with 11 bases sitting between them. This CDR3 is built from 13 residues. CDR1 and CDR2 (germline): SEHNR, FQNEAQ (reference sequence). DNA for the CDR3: TGTGCCAGCAGCTTAGTTCTAGGGGACGGCTACACCTTC. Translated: CASSLVLGDGYTF.

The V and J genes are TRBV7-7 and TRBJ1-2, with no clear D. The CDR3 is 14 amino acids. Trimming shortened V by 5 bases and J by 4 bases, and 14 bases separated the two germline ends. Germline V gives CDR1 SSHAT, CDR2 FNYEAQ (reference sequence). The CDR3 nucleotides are TGTGCCAGCAGCCACCGCTGTCTTTTCTATGGCTACACCTTC. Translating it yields CASSHRCLFYGYTF.